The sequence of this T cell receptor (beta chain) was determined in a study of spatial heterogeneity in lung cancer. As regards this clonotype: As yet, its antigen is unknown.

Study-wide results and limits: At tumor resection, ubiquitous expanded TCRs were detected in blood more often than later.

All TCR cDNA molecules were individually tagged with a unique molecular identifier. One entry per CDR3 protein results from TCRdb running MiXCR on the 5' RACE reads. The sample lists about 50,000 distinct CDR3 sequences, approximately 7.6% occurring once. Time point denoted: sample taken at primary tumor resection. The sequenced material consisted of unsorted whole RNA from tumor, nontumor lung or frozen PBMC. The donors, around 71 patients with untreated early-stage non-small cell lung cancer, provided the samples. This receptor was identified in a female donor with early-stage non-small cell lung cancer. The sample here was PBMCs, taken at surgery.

The CDR3 is CASSETSTDTQYF. For the CDR3, the DNA is TGTGCCAGCAGCGAGACCTCCACAGATACGCAGTATTTT. The V gene is TRBV9, the J gene TRBJ2-3; no definite D call. Trimming shortened V by 3 bases and J by 2 bases, and 7 bases separated the two germline ends. CDR3 length: 13 residues. The germline V gene has CDR1 SGDLS and CDR2 YYNGEE. Based on the CDR3 plus reference TRBV9 and TRBJ2-3, the full variable domain is DSGVTQTPKHLITATGQRVTLRCSPRSGDLSVYWYQQSLDQGLQFLIQYYNGEERAKGNILERFSAQQFPDLHSELNLSSLELGDSALYFCASSETSTDTQYFGPGTRLTVL.